This TCR beta chain was sequenced during a study of cytomegalovirus exposure and HLA in healthy donors. Trimming stripped 4 bases from V and 0 bases from J, with 10 bases between. Germline lookup yields CDR1 MDHEN and CDR2 SYDVKM. The CDR3 length is 16 residues. Study-wide findings and caveats: In all likelihood, a cluster of highly shared sequence variants was a sequencing artifact. Earlier analysis found most TCR beta V segments productive about 87% or about 30% of the time. Most TCR sequences were seen very rarely across donors, but some public TCRs occurred in many.

With regard to this clone: The target antigen is unknown.

PCR employed 60 Vbeta and 13 Jbeta primers. The method was immunoSEQ multiplex PCR; TCRdb's version includes in-frame clones alone and lacks a portion of them. Among 190,000 or so clones, around 81% were seen once, and the ten largest hold roughly a tenth. The sample comprised PBMCs. The J gene is TRBJ2-6, the V gene TRBV28, with D tentatively TRBD1 (5 bases). The TCR was taken from a woman in her forties or fifties in good health and CMV-seropositive. Here the CDR3 reads CASSSPGNSGANVLTF. CDR3 in DNA: TGTGCCAGCAGTTCCCCAGGGAACTCTGGGGCCAACGTCCTGACTTTC.